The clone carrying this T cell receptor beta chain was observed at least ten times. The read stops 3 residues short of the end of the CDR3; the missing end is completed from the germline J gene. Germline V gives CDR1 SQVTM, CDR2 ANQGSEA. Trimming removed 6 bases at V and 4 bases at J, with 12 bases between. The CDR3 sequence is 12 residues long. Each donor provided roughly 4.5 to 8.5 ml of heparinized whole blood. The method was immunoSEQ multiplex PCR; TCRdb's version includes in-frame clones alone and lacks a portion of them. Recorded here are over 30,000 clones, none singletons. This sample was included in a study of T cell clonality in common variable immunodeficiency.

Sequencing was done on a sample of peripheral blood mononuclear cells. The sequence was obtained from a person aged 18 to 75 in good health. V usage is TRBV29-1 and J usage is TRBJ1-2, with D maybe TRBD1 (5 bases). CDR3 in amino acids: CSVETDIYGYTF. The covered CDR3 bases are TGCAGCGTAGAGACAGATATCTATGGC.